This T cell receptor (beta chain) was retrieved from a study of OX40 agonist ivuxolimab in advanced cancers. Study-wide context: From about 23 to 85 years was the age range, with a mean of roughly 64 years, and roughly 80% were male. Broader study findings: In the expanded peripheral T cells, antigen specificity was never determined.

TCRdb keeps only in-frame clones here, not all; method: immunoSEQ multiplex PCR. The sample comprises about 23,000 clones, around 79% of which are singletons, and about 2% rests with the top ten. Comments on this clone: The antigen is unknown.

Baseline was the first blood sampling point, followed by cycle 4 day 1 and cycle 7 day 1. The source is an adult with an advanced solid tumor such as melanoma, head and neck, liver or kidney cancer. The sample was CD4+ or CD8+ T cells sorted from blood, taken in a trial of the OX40 agonist ivuxolimab.

The CDR3 bases are TGTGCCAGCATCGCTATGGCCTTTGGGGAGCAGTACTTC. Translation gives CASIAMAFGEQYF. The V and J genes are TRBV28 and TRBJ2-7; D gene unclear. Trimming shortened V by 7 bases and J by 7 bases, and 17 bases separated the two germline ends. Germline V gene sequence: CDR1 MDHEN, CDR2 SYDVKM. The CDR3 runs 13 residues. Variable domain in full (rest from reference TRBV28 and TRBJ2-7): DVKVTQSSRYLVKRTGEKVFLECVQDMDHENMFWYRQDPGLGLRLIYFSYDVKMKEKGDIPEGYSVSREKKERFSLILESASTNQTSMYLCASIAMAFGEQYFGPGTRLTVT.